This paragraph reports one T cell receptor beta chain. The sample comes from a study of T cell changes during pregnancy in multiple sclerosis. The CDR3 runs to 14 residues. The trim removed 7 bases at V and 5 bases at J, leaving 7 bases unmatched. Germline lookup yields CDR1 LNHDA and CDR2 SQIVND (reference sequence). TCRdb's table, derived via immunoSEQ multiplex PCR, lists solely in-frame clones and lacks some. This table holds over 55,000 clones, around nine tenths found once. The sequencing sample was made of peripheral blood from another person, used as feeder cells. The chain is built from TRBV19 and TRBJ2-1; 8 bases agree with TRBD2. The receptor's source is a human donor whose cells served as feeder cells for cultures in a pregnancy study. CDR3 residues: CASTLRGLDNEQFF. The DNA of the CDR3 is TGTGCCAGTACCCTAAGGGGACTAGACAATGAGCAGTTCTTC.